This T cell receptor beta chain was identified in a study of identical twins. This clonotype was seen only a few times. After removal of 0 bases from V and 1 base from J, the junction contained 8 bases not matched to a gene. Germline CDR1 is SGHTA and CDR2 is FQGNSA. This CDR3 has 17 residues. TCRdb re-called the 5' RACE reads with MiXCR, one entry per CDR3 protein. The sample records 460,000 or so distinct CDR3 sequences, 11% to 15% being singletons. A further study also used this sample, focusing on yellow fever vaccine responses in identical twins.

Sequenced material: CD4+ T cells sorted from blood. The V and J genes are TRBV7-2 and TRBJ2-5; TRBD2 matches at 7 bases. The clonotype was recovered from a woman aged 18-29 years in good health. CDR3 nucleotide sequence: TGTGCCAGCAGCTTAGCTTTCCCAGGCGGGGGCCAAGAGACCCAGTACTTC. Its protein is CASSLAFPGGGQETQYF.